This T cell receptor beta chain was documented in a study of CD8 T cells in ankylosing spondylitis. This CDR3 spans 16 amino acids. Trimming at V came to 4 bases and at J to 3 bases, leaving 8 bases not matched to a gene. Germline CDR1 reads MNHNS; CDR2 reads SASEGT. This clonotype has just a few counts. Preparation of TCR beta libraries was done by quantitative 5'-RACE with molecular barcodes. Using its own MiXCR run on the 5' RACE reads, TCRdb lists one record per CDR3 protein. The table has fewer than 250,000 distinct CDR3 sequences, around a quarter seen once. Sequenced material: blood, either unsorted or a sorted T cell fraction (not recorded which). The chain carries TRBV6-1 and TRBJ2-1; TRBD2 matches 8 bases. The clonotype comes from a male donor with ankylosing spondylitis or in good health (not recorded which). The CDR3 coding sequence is TGTGCCAGCAGTGGCGTGGCGGGAGGCCTCTACAATGAGCAGTTCTTC. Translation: CASSGVAGGLYNEQFF.